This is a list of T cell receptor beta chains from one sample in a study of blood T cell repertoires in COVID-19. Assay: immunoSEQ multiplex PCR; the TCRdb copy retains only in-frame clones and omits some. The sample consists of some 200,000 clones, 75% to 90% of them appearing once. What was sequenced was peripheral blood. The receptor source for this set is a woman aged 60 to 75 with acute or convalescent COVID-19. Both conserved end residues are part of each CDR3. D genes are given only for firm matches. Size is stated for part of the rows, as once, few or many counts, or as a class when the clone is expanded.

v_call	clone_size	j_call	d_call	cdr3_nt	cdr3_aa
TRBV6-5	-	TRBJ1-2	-	TGTGCCAGCAGTTACCGCGGGACCCGGGCCTGGGGCTACACCTTC	CASSYRGTRAWGYTF
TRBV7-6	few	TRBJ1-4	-	TGTGCCAGCAGCCTCCTCGGGTGGGGAGTAACTAATGAAAAACTGTTTTTT	CASSLLGWGVTNEKLFF
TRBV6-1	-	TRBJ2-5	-	TGTGCCAGCAGTGAATCTATCCTAGCGTTGGAGACCCAGTACTTC	CASSESILALETQYF
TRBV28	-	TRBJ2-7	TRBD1	TGTGCCAGCAGTTTCGGACAGGGCTCCTACGAGCAGTACTTC	CASSFGQGSYEQYF
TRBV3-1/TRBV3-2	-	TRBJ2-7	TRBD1	TGTGCCAGCAGCCAAGATCTGGGCAGGGGGTCCTACGAGCAGTACTTC	CASSQDLGRGSYEQYF
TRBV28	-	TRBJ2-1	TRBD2	TGTGCCAGCAGCTTCTCTAGAGGGACTAGGTCCTACAATGAGCAGTTCTTC	CASSFSRGTRSYNEQFF
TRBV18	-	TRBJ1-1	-	TGTGCCAGCTCACCACTCGAGGGAGGCAGGAGAAGGAACACTGAAGCTTTCTTT	CASSPLEGGRRRNTEAFF
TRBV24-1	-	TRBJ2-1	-	TGTGCCACCAGTGACCCGGGACTCGACTCCTACAATGAGCAGTTCTTC	CATSDPGLDSYNEQFF
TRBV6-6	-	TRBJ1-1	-	TGTGCCAGCACCTCAGGGATACCGAACACTGAAGCTTTCTTT	CASTSGIPNTEAFF
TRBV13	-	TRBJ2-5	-	TGTGCCAGCAGCTTACCCTTGCGGCGAGAGACCCAGTACTTC	CASSLPLRRETQYF
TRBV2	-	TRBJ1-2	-	TGTGCCAGCCGAGTTGATCCCCTATATGGCTACACCTTC	CASRVDPLYGYTF
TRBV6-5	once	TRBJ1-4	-	TGTGCCAGTACTACGATGGCAGGGACTATTGAAAGGCTGTTTTTT	CASTTMAGTIERLFF
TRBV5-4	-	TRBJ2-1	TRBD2	TGTGCCAGCAGCTTGGGGGCTAGCGGCTCCTACAATGAGCAGTTCTTC	CASSLGASGSYNEQFF
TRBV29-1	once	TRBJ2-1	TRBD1	TGCAGCGTTGACCGGACAGGGATAGGCAATGAGCAGTTCTTC	CSVDRTGIGNEQFF
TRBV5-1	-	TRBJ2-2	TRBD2	TGCGCCAGCAGCTTGGTCGCGGGAGGCGCCGGGGAGCTGTTTTTT	CASSLVAGGAGELFF
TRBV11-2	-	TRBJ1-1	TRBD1	TGTGCCAGCGGCCAGGGGGTTGAAGCTTTCTTT	CASGQGVEAFF
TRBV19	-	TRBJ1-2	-	TGTGCCAGTAGTATAGAGGGCAGGGGTTGGGGCTACACCTTC	CASSIEGRGWGYTF
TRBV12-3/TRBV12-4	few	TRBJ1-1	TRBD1	TGTGCCACCACAGGGGCGCTGAACACTGAAGCTTTCTTT	CATTGALNTEAFF
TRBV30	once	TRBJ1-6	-	TGTGCCTGGCGTGGGGGGGGTTGGAATTCACCCCTCCACTTT	CAWRGGGWNSPLHF
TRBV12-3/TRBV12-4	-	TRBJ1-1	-	TGTGCCAGCAGGTCCCCCCTCCGTGAAGCTTTCTTT	CASRSPLREAFF
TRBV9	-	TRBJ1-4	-	TGTGCCAGCAGCGTACCAGAGGGAGGAAAACTGTTTTTT	CASSVPEGGKLFF
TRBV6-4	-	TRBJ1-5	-	TGTGCCAGCAGTCCCGAGGGGACTAATCAGCCCCAGCATTTT	CASSPEGTNQPQHF
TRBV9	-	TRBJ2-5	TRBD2	TGTGCCAGCAGCGCGGGGGGAGAGACCCAGTACTTC	CASSAGGETQYF
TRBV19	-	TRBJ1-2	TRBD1	TGTGCCAGTAGTTCCTTGGACAGGCCCTATGGCTACACCTTC	CASSSLDRPYGYTF
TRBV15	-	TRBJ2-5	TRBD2	TGTGCCACCAGCAGAGATGGGGGGGTAGGAGAGACCCAGTACTTC	CATSRDGGVGETQYF
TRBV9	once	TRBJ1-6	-	TGTGCCAGCAGCGTCGGGGAGGGACTCTCGAACTCACCCCTCCACTTT	CASSVGEGLSNSPLHF
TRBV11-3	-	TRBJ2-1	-	TGTGCCAGCAGCTTAGATCTAGCGACTGAGCAGTTCTTC	CASSLDLATEQFF
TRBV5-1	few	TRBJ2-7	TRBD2	TGCGCCAGCAGCTTAGCCAGTAGCGGGACCTCCCGTGGAGTCTACGAGCAGTACTTC	CASSLASSGTSRGVYEQYF
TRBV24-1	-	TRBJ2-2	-	TGTGCCACCAGTGATTTAGGATTAGCATTGAACACCGGGGAGCTGTTTTTT	CATSDLGLALNTGELFF
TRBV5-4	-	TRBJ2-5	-	TGTGCCAGCAGCCCCGGGGGTAGGCAACCTCAAGAGACCCAGTACTTC	CASSPGGRQPQETQYF
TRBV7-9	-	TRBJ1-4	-	TGTGCCAGCAGCGCGGGAACACGAGGGCTGTTTTTT	CASSAGTRGLFF
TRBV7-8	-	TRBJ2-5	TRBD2	TGTGCCAGCAGCCCTGGGGGGGAGGGTCGCGGCTTGGAGACCCAGTACTTC	CASSPGGEGRGLETQYF
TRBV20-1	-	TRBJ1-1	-	TGCAGTGCTAGAGATCCCCGGGAAGCTTTCTTT	CSARDPREAFF
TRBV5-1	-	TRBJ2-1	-	TGCGCCAGCAGCTTTGGAAGCGCAAGCTCCTACAATGAGCAGTTCTTC	CASSFGSASSYNEQFF
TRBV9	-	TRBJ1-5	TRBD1	TGTGCCAGCAGCTTCGGACAGGGCGGTCAGCCCCAGCATTTT	CASSFGQGGQPQHF
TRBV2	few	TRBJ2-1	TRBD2	TGTGCCAGCAGTGTTGGGGGGACTAGCGGGACCAATGAGCAGTTCTTC	CASSVGGTSGTNEQFF
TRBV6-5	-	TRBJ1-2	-	TGTGCCAGCAGCTTACAGGGTGGGGGCTATGGCTACACCTTC	CASSLQGGGYGYTF
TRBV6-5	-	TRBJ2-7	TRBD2	TGTGCCAGCAGCCCCCTTGCGGGAGGGTACGAGCAGTACTTC	CASSPLAGGYEQYF
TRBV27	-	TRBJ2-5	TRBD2	TGTGCCAGCAGTTCCCCCGGCAGGACTAGGGAGACCCAGTACTTC	CASSSPGRTRETQYF
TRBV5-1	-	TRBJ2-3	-	TGCGCCAGCAGCTTGGGGGACTTTGGGGATACGCAGTATTTT	CASSLGDFGDTQYF
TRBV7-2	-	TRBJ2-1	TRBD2	TGTGCCAGCAGCCTACTAGCGCGATACTACAATGAGCAGTTCTTC	CASSLLARYYNEQFF
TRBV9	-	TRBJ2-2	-	TGTGCCAGCAGCGTAGAACAGGGTCGGGGGGAGCTGTTTTTT	CASSVEQGRGELFF
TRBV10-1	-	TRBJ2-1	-	TGCGCCAGCAGTGAGTCGTATGGCCCCGAGCAGTTCTTC	CASSESYGPEQFF
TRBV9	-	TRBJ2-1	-	TGTGCCAGCAGCGTAGTTATGGCCCCCCACAATGAGCAGTTCTTC	CASSVVMAPHNEQFF
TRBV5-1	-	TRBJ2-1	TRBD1	TGCGCCAGCAGCCGAGGCCGGGACAGGACCTATAATGAGCAGTTCTTC	CASSRGRDRTYNEQFF
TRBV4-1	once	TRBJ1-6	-	TGCGCCAGCAGCCAAGATCTGGCTAATTCACCCCTCCACTTT	CASSQDLANSPLHF
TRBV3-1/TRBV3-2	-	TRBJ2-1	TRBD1	TGTGCCAGCAGCGGATTGACAGGGAATCGACCCGCAGGAAATGAGCAGTTCTTC	CASSGLTGNRPAGNEQFF
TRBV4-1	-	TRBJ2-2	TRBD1	TGCGCCAGCAGCCAAGGACAGGGGGCCGGGGAGCTGTTTTTT	CASSQGQGAGELFF
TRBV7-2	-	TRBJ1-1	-	TGTGCCAGCAGCTTACGTCCGAACACTGAAGCTTTCTTT	CASSLRPNTEAFF
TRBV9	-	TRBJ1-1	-	TGTGCCAGCAGCGTATCGGCCAGGGGGAACACTGAAGCTTTCTTT	CASSVSARGNTEAFF
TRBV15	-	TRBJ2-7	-	TGTGCCACCAGCAGGGGAGCATCATCCTACGAGCAGTACTTC	CATSRGASSYEQYF
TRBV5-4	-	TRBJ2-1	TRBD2	TGTGCCAGCAGCTCCCGTAGCGGGAGGGGCGACAATGAGCAGTTCTTC	CASSSRSGRGDNEQFF
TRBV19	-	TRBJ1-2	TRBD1	TGTGCCAGTAGTATGGGCCAGGGGGGAAGAGGCTACACCTTC	CASSMGQGGRGYTF
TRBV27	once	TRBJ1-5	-	TGTGCCAGCAGTTTATTGGGAGGTCAGCCCCAGCATTTT	CASSLLGGQPQHF
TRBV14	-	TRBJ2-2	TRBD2	TGTGCCAGCAGCACGGGACTAGCGGGAGGAGGGGAGCTGTTTTTT	CASSTGLAGGGELFF